In its sample, the clone carrying this TCR beta chain was seen a few times. The antigen is unknown. The sample comes from a study of beta chain features in type 1 diabetes. Regarding the study as a whole: Possible PCR preference for shorter templates applied equally to patients and controls. Researchers report that Type 1 diabetes patients had moderately but significantly shorter TCRB CDR3s across all four CD4+ subsets. Whether HLA type influences TCRB rearrangement remained unresolved here.

V was shortened by 5 bases and J by 5 bases, with 8 bases between the two germline ends. CDR1 is SGHTA and CDR2 is FQGNSA in the germline V gene. The length of the CDR3 is 12 residues. By way of CD45RO/CCR7/CD25/CD127/CD95/CD27, the CD4+ regulatory, stem cell-like memory, central memory and naive cells were sorted. Expressed TCRB transcripts were sequenced, since all the RNA that had been isolated was reverse transcribed. Repertoires were generated with immunoSEQ multiplex PCR, while TCRdb's copy carries only in-frame clones and drops some. The sample holds roughly 60,000 clones, about 55% seen once.

This TCR came from a woman aged 18-30 years in good health. This chain connects TRBV7-2 to TRBJ2-3; D is unclear. Material for sequencing was Tregs from blood. CDR3 protein: CASSGVLDTQYF. CDR3 nucleotide sequence: TGTGCCAGCAGCGGAGTTCTAGATACGCAGTATTTT.